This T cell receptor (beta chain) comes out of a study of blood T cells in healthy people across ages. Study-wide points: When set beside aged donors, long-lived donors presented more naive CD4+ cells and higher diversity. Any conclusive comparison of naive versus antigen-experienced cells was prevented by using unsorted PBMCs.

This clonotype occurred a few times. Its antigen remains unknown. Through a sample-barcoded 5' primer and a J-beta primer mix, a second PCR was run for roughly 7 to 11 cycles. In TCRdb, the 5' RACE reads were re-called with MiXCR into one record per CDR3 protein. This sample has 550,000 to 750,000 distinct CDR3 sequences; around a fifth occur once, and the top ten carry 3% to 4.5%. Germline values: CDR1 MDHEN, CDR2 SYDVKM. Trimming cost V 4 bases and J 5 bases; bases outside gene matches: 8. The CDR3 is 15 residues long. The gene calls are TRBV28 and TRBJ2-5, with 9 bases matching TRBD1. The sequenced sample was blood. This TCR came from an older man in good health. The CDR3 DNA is TGTGCCAGCAGTTCGGGACAGGGAGGTCGGGAGACCCAGTACTTC. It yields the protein CASSSGQGGRETQYF.